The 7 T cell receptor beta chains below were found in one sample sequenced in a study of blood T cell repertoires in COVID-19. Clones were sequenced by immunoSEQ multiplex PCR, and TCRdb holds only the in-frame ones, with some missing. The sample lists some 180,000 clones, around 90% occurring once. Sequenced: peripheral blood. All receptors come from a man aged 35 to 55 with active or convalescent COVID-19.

CDR3 residues: CASTTLGGAYNEQFF. As DNA, the CDR3 is TGTGCCAGTACCACTCTCGGGGGGGCGTACAATGAGCAGTTCTTC. V and J are TRBV19 and TRBJ2-1, with 8 positions matching TRBD2. V lost 7 bases and J lost 4; bases outside the gene matches: 9. The CDR3 has 15 residues. Germline CDR1 reads LNHDA; CDR2 reads SQIVND (reference sequence).

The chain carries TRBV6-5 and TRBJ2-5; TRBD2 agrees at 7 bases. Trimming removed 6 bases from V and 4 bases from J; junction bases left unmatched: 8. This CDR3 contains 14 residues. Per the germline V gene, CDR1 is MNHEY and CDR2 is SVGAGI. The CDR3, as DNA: TGTGCCAGCAGAACCGGACTAGTCGCAGAGACCCAGTACTTC. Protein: CASRTGLVAETQYF.

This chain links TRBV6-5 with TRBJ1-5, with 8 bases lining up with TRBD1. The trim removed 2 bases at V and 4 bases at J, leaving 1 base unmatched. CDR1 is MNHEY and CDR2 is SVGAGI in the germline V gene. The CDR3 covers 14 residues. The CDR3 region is CASSYQGANQPQHF. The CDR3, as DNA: TGTGCCAGCAGTTACCAGGGGGCAAATCAGCCCCAGCATTTT.

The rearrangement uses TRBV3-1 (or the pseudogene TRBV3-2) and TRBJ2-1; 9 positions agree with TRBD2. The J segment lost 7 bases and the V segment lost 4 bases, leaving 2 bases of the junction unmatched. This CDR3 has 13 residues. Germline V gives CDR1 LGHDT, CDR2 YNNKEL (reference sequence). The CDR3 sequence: CASSLAGENEQFF. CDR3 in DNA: TGTGCCAGCAGCCTAGCGGGAGAAAATGAGCAGTTCTTC.

CDR3 residues: CASSSSTGVETQYF. For the CDR3, the DNA is TGTGCCAGCAGCTCATCGACAGGGGTAGAGACCCAGTACTTC. V and J are TRBV7-6 and TRBJ2-5, with 8 bases aligning to TRBD1. The length of the CDR3 is 14 residues. Trimming cost V 4 bases and J 4 bases; bases outside gene matches: 5. Per germline, CDR1 SGHVS and CDR2 FNYEAQ.

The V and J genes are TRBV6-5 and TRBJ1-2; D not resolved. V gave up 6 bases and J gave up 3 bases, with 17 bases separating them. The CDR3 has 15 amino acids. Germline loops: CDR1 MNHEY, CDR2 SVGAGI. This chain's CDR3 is CASRYVQSPYYGYTF. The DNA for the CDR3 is TGTGCCAGCAGATACGTACAGTCCCCTTACTATGGCTACACCTTC.

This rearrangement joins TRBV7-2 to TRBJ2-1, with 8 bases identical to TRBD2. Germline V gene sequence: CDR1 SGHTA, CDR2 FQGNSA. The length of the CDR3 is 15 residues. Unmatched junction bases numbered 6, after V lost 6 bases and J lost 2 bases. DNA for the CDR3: TGTGCCAGCAGTCCAACTAGCGGTACCTACAATGAGCAGTTCTTC. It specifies CASSPTSGTYNEQFF.